A selection of T cell receptor beta chains follows, all from one sample in a study of T-cell memory formation after mild COVID-19. Each CDR3 protein is one row after TCRdb ran MiXCR on the 5' RACE reads. The sample records under 350,000 distinct CDR3 sequences, about 17% being singletons. Specimen: PBMCs or a T cell subset sorted from them (not recorded which). The receptors stem from a man aged 18 to 30 who had mild COVID-19 (a few samples of this study predate the infection). Cell type and time point are not known. Each CDR3 is given with its conserved first and last residue. Fields, in order: clone size, J gene, V gene, D gene, CDR3 DNA, CDR3 protein. D genes are given only for firm matches. Only some rows state a clone size, as once, few, many or a class for expanded clones.

many | TRBJ1-2 | TRBV7-2 | . | TGTGCCAGCAGCCGGGGGGGGCTGGGGGCTAACTATGGCTACACCTTC | CASSRGGLGANYGYTF
. | TRBJ2-3 | TRBV5-1 | . | TGCGCCAGCAGCTTGATGGAGGGGGCCAGCACAGATACGCAGTATTTT | CASSLMEGASTDTQYF
. | TRBJ2-3 | TRBV6-5 | . | TGTGCCAGCAGAAGACTAGTATCCATAGATACGCAGTATTTT | CASRRLVSIDTQYF
. | TRBJ1-2 | TRBV3-1 | . | TGTGCCAGCAGCCAAGGGCAGGGAGGAGATGGCTACACCTTC | CASSQGQGGDGYTF
once | TRBJ1-2 | TRBV27 | TRBD1 | TGTGCCAGCAGTACCGGGACAGGGTTCGTCCGCTATGGCTACACCTTC | CASSTGTGFVRYGYTF
few | TRBJ1-1 | TRBV5-1 | . | TGCGCCAGCAGCTTGCAACCCAACCTGATGAACACTGAAGCTTTCTTT | CASSLQPNLMNTEAFF
. | TRBJ2-7 | TRBV11-2 | TRBD2 | TGTGCCAGCAGCCCCGGAGCGGGGGGACCCTACGAGCAGTACTTC | CASSPGAGGPYEQYF
few | TRBJ1-5 | TRBV15 | . | TGTGCCACCAAAGAATATAGCAATCAGCCCCAGCATTTT | CATKEYSNQPQHF
. | TRBJ2-1 | TRBV3-1 | . | TGTGCCAGCAGCCAAGGGGCCCTCAGGGAGTTCTTC | CASSQGALREFF
many | TRBJ2-5 | TRBV15 | TRBD1 | TGTGCCACCAGCCGTGACAGGGGGTGGGAAGAGACCCAGTACTTC | CATSRDRGWEETQYF
many | TRBJ2-2 | TRBV6-4 | . | TGTGCCAGCAGTGTATCCACCCAGGGCGGCACCGGGGAGCTGTTTTTT | CASSVSTQGGTGELFF
many | TRBJ2-1 | TRBV3-1 | . | TGTGCCAGCTCGGGAAGCGGGGAGCAGTTCTTC | CASSGSGEQFF
few | TRBJ1-6 | TRBV20-1 | . | TGCAGTGCTAGACCTGGGACGCCGGATAATTCACCCCTCCACTTT | CSARPGTPDNSPLHF
few | TRBJ1-6 | TRBV27 | . | TGTGCCAGCAGTTTAGCTTGGCTTGGGTTCCCCTCTTCACCCCTCCACTTT | CASSLAWLGFPSSPLHF
. | TRBJ1-2 | TRBV6-5 | TRBD1 | TGTGCCAGCAGTTACGTATGGACAGGTCTTTTTCCCTATGGCTACACCTTC | CASSYVWTGLFPYGYTF
few | TRBJ1-1 | TRBV29-1 | . | TGCAGCGTTGTGGGACAAGGGAACACTGAAGCTTTCTTT | CSVVGQGNTEAFF
. | TRBJ1-6 | TRBV7-9 | . | TGTGCCAGCAGCTTAGGAGGGGGGAGTAGAACCCTCCACTTT | CASSLGGGSRTLHF
. | TRBJ2-5 | TRBV6-2/TRBV6-3 | . | TGTGCCAGCAAGTCCGAGGAGACCCAGTACTTC | CASKSEETQYF
many | TRBJ1-2 | TRBV20-1 | . | TGCAGTGCTAGAGATCCACTTCATGGCTACACCTTC | CSARDPLHGYTF
few | TRBJ1-2 | TRBV5-1 | . | TGCGCCAGCAGCTTGGACCTACTTGGGGGCTACACCTTC | CASSLDLLGGYTF
few | TRBJ1-5 | TRBV6-2/TRBV6-3 | . | TGTGCCAGCAGTTGGGAGGGGAGCCAGCCCCAGCATTTT | CASSWEGSQPQHF
few | TRBJ2-3 | TRBV14 | . | TGTGCCAGCAGCCGTCGCCCCCCGGGGGCGGGGATGCCAGATACGCAGTATTTT | CASSRRPPGAGMPDTQYF
. | TRBJ1-1 | TRBV20-1 | . | TGCAGTGCCCCCGGTGGAGGGTTTGTCACTGAAGCTTTCTTT | CSAPGGGFVTEAFF
. | TRBJ2-3 | TRBV9 | . | TGTGCCAGCAGCCCCCCGTTCGGCAGGATGCCCACAGATACGCAGTATTTT | CASSPPFGRMPTDTQYF
many | TRBJ2-5 | TRBV7-9 | . | TGTGCCAGCAGCTTATCACGGCTGGTAGAGACCCAGTACTTC | CASSLSRLVETQYF
few | TRBJ2-7 | TRBV11-3 | . | TGTGCCAGCAGCTTTCCTGGTTCGGGGGCCCCCTACGAGCAGTACTTC | CASSFPGSGAPYEQYF
few | TRBJ1-1 | TRBV11-2 | . | TGTGCCAGCAGCCCGTGGACCGCCTCGGACACTGAAGCTTTCTTT | CASSPWTASDTEAFF
. | TRBJ2-6 | TRBV5-1 | TRBD2 | TGCGCCAGCAGCTTGTCCACTAGCGGGCCATCTGGGGCCAACGTCCTGACTTTC | CASSLSTSGPSGANVLTF
. | TRBJ2-6 | TRBV10-3 | . | TGTGCCATCAGGGCCAGGGAACGCGCTGGGGCCAACGTCCTGACTTTC | CAIRARERAGANVLTF
. | TRBJ1-2 | TRBV12-3/TRBV12-4 | . | TGTGCCAGCAGTCCCCGGACGGTGCCCTATGGCTACACCTTC | CASSPRTVPYGYTF
. | TRBJ1-1 | TRBV7-2 | . | TGTGCCAGCAGCTTCCCACCGGGCAGTCGGACTGAAGCTTTCTTT | CASSFPPGSRTEAFF
few | TRBJ1-1 | TRBV5-1 | . | TGCGCCAGCAGCTTGAACTCTGCGGGGGGCACTGAAGCTTTCTTT | CASSLNSAGGTEAFF
. | TRBJ2-1 | TRBV19 | . | TGTGCCAGTAGTCCCTCATCCTTAACTAGCACCCATGAGCAGTTCTTC | CASSPSSLTSTHEQFF
few | TRBJ1-1 | TRBV7-3 | TRBD1 | TGTGCCAGCAGCCGCGGGACAGGGAACACTGAAGCTTTCTTT | CASSRGTGNTEAFF
. | TRBJ2-1 | TRBV12-3/TRBV12-4 | TRBD2 | TGTGCCAGCAGTTTCCCTAGCGGGGGGTTCAATGAGCAGTTCTTC | CASSFPSGGFNEQFF
. | TRBJ1-2 | TRBV4-3 | TRBD1 | TGCGCCAGCAGCCAAGAGCATCATACAGGGGGCTATGGCTACACCTTC | CASSQEHHTGGYGYTF
few | TRBJ1-5 | TRBV4-3 | . | TGCGCCAGCAGCCTCTCTCTGGGACCTTATCAGCCCCAGCATTTT | CASSLSLGPYQPQHF
once | TRBJ2-2 | TRBV18 | . | TGTGCCAGCTCATCTACTCGGGACACCGGGGAGCTGTTTTTT | CASSSTRDTGELFF
. | TRBJ1-2 | TRBV21-1 | . | TGTGCCAGCAGCACGTCCCATGACGTACATGGCTACACCTTC | CASSTSHDVHGYTF
few | TRBJ2-2 | TRBV28 | . | TGTGCCAGCAGAGAAGGGGGGAACACCGGGGAGCTGTTTTTT | CASREGGNTGELFF
. | TRBJ1-6 | TRBV27 | . | TGTGCCAGCAGCCAGGGTACCTATAATTCACCCCTCCACTTT | CASSQGTYNSPLHF
few | TRBJ1-2 | TRBV4-3 | . | TGCGCCAGCAGCCAATCTTCTACAGGGACGTTAAATGGCTACACCTTC | CASSQSSTGTLNGYTF
few | TRBJ2-4 | TRBV24-1 | . | TGTGCCACCAGTAGTAGGGTCCAAAAAAACATTCAGTACTTC | CATSSRVQKNIQYF